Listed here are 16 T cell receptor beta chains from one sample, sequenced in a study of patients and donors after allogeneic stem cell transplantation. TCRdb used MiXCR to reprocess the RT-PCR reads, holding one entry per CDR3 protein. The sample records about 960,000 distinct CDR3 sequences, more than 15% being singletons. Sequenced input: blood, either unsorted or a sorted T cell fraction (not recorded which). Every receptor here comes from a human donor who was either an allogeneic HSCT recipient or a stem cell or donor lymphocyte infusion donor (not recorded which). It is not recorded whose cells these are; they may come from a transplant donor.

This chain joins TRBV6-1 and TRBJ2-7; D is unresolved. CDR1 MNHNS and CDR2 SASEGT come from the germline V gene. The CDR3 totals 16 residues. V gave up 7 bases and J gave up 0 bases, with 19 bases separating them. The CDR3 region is CASNLRAPANSYEQYF. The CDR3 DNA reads TGTGCCAGCAATCTCCGTGCTCCAGCTAACTCCTACGAGCAGTACTTC.

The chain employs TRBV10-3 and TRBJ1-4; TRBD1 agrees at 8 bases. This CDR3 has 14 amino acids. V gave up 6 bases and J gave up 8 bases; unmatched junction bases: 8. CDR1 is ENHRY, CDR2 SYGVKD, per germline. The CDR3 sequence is CAIRPTGEDEKLFF. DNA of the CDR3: TGTGCCATCAGGCCGACAGGGGAGGACGAAAAACTGTTTTTT.

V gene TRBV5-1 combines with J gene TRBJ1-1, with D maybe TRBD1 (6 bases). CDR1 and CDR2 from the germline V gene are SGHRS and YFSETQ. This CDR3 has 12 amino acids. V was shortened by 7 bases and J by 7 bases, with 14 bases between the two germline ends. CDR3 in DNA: TGCGCCAGCGGGGGGACATTTAATGAAGCTTTCTTT. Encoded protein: CASGGTFNEAFF.

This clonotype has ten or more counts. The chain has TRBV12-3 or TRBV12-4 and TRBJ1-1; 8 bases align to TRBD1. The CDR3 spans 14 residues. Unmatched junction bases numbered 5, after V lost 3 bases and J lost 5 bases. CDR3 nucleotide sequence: TGTGCCAGCAGTTTGGGCAGGGGGCTGACTGAAGCTTTCTTT. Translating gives CASSLGRGLTEAFF.

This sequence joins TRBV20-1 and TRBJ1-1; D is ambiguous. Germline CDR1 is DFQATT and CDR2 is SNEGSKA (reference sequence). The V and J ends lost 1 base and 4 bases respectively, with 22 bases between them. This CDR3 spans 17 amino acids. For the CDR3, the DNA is TGCAGTGCTAGAGTCCTGCCACTAAGAAAGGGAGGCACTGAAGCTTTCTTT. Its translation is CSARVLPLRKGGTEAFF.

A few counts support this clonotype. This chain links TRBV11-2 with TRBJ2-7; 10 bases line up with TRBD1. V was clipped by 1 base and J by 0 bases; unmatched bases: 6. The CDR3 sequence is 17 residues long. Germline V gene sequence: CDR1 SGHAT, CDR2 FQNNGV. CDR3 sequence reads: CASSLVAGQGPSYEQYF. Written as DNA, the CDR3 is TGTGCCAGCAGCTTAGTTGCGGGACAGGGGCCCTCCTACGAGCAGTACTTC.

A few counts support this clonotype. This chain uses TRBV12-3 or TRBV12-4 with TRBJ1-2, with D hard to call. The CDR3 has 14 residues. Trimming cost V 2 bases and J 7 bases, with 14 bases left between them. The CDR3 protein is CASSLSRRRSGYTF. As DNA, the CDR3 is TGTGCCAGCAGTTTAAGCAGGCGTAGATCTGGCTACACCTTC.

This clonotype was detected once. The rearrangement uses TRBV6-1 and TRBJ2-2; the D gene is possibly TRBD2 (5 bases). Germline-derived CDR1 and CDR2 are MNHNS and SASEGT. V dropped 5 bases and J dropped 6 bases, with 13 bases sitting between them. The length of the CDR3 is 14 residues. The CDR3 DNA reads TGTGCCAGCAGTACCTCTTGGGGAGCCGGGGAGCTGTTTTTT. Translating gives CASSTSWGAGELFF.

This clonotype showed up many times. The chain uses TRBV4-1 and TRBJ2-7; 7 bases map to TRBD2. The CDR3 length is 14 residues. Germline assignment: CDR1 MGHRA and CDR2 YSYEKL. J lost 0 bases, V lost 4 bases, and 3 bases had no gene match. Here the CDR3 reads CASSLGDYSYEQYF. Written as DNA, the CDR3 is TGCGCCAGCAGCCTCGGGGACTACTCCTACGAGCAGTACTTC.

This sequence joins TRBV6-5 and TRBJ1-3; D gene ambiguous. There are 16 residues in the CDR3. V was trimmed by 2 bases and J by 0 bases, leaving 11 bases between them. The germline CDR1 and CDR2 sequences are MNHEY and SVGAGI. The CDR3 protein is CASSYLQSNSGNTIYF. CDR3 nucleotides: TGTGCCAGCAGTTACCTCCAGTCCAACTCTGGAAACACCATATATTTT.

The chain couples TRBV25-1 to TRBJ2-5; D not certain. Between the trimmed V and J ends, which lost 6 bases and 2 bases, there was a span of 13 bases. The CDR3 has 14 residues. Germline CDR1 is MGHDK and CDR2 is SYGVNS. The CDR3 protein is CASSSIRPQETQYF. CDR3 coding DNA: TGTGCCAGCAGCTCGATCAGGCCTCAAGAGACCCAGTACTTC.

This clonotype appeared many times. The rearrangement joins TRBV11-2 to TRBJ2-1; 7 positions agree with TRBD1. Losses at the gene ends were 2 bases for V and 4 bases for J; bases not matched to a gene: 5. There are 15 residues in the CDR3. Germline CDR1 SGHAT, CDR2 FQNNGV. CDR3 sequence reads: CASSLRDSDYNEQFF. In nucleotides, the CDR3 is TGTGCCAGCAGCTTACGGGACAGCGATTACAATGAGCAGTTCTTC.

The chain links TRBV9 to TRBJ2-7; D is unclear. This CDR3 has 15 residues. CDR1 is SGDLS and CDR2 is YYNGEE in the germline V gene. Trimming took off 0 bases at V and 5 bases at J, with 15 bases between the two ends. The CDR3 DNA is TGTGCCAGCAGCGTAGGGGAAGGGTTTTGGGACGAGCAGTACTTC. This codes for CASSVGEGFWDEQYF.

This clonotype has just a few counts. CDR3 amino acids: CSARVGGSDGYTF. CDR3 DNA: TGCAGTGCTAGAGTGGGGGGGTCCGATGGCTACACCTTC. The J gene is TRBJ1-2, the V gene TRBV20-1; D may be TRBD1 (5 bases). Germline V gene data show CDR1 as DFQATT and CDR2 as SNEGSKA (reference sequence). Trimming cost V 1 base and J 6 bases, with 12 bases left between them. This CDR3 contains 13 residues.

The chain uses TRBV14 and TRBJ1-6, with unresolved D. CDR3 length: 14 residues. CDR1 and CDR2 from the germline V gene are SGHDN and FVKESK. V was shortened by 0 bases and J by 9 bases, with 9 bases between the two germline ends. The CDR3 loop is CASSQEASTSPLHF. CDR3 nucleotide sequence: TGTGCCAGCAGCCAAGAAGCATCCACTTCACCCCTCCACTTT.

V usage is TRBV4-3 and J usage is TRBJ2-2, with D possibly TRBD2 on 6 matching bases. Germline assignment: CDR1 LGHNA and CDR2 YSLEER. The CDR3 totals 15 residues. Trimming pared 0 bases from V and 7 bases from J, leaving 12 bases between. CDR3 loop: CASSQDRAGNGELFF. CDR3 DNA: TGCGCCAGCAGCCAAGACAGGGCGGGGAACGGGGAGCTGTTTTTT.